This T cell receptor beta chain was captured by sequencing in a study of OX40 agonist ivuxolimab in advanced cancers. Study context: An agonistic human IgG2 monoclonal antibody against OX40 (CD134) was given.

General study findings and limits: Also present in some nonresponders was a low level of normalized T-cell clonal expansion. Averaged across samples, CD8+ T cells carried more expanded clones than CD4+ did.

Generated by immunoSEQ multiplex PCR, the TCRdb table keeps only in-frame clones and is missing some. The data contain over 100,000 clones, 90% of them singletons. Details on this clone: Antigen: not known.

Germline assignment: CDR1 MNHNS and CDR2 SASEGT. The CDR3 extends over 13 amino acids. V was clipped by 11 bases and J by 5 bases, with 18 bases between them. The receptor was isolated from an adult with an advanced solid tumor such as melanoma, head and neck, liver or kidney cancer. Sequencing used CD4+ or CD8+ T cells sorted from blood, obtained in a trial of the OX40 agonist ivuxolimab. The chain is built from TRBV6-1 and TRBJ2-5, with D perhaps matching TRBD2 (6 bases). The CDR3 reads CACLPGGSETQYF. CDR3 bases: TGTGCCTGCCTCCCCGGGGGTTCGGAGACCCAGTACTTC.